This T cell receptor beta chain was documented in a study of breast tumors, draining lymph nodes, adjacent tissues. TCRdb re-called the multiplex PCR reads through MiXCR, storing one row per CDR3 protein. The sample consists of under 350,000 distinct CDR3 sequences, under 35% of them appearing once. Study findings and constraints: Tumor TCR diversity was below lymph nodes but above nontumor tissue. Compared with basal-like, luminal-like tumors shared significantly more repertoire with nontumor tissue.

Breast cancer patients provided tissue from their axillary draining lymph nodes. This clonotype was seen a handful of times. Its specificity is unknown. A single base separates this from a much larger clone, so it may be a read error. Sequencing was performed on axillary lymph node tissue. This clonotype was sampled from a female donor with breast cancer. Some clones in this sample may be carry-over from other donors' samples.

Here the CDR3 DNA reads TGTGCCAGCACCCTTCCCGGGACAGACTATGGCTACACCTTC. The encoded protein is CASTLPGTDYGYTF. The J gene is TRBJ1-2, the V gene TRBV5-5; 7 nucleotides line up with TRBD1. Trimming cost V 6 bases and J 3 bases; bases outside gene matches: 8. CDR3 length: 14 amino acids. Germline CDR1 and CDR2: SGHKS and YYEKEE (reference sequence).